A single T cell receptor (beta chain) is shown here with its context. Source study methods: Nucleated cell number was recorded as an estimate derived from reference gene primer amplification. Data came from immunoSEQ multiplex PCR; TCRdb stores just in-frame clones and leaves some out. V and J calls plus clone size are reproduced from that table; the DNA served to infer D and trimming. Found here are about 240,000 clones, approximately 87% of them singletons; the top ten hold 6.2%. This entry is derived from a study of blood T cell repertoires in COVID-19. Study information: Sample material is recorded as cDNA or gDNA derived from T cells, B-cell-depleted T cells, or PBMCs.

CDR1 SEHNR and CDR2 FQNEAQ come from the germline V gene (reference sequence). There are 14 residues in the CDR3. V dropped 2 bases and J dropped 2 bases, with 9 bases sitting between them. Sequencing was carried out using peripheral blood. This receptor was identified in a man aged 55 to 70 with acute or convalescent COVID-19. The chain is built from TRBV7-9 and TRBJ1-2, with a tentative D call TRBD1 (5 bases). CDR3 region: CASSLPTDNYGYTF. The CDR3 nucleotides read TGTGCCAGCAGCTTACCGACAGACAACTATGGCTACACCTTC.